This TCR beta chain stems from a study of T cells expressing NK-cell markers. Study-wide context: Within the sequenced cohort of eight donors, seven exhibited HCMV seropositivity and one was seronegative. Study-wide results and limits: Clarity on HCMV specificity was lacking for the expanded NKG2C+ T cell clones.

The germline gives CDR1 MDHEN, CDR2 SYDVKM. The CDR3 consists of 13 residues. Production of TCR beta cDNA relied on 5'RACE template switching with UMIs. Reprocessing the 5' RACE reads, TCRdb reports a single entry for every CDR3 protein and omits DNA. The sample includes 500,000 to 700,000 distinct CDR3 sequences. Regarding this clonotype: Its antigen is currently unknown.

Sequenced sample: blood T cells: a sorted CD56 or NKG2C T cell subset, CD4+ or CD8+ T cells, or bulk PBMC T cells (not recorded which). The chain couples TRBV28 to TRBJ2-7; no DNA is available, so the TRBD2 call from TCRdb remains unchecked. This sequence originates from a man younger than 30 in good health. CDR3: CASRSPYPYEQYF.